Listed below are T cell receptor beta chains from one sample, sequenced in a study of blood T cell repertoires in COVID-19. Clones were sequenced by immunoSEQ multiplex PCR, and TCRdb holds only the in-frame ones, with some missing. The data contain about 240,000 clones, roughly nine tenths of them singletons. Sequencing used peripheral blood. These receptors were obtained from a man aged 60 to 69 with acute or convalescent COVID-19. The conserved cysteine and the conserved F or W are not part of the CDR3 here. Size is omitted from some rows. Given values are once, few, many or a class for expanded clones.

>TRBV7-2|.
ASSPPGTSGSREQY
>TRBV6-2/TRBV6-3|.
ASSAPGSGPNYEQY
>TRBV7-8|.
ASSFKPGLELRQPQH
>TRBV5-1|.
ASSLDRGGGYT
>TRBV27|.
ASRAEPGQGYEQY
>TRBV6-5|.
ASSPGGHNSPLH
>TRBV2|.
ASSVSTGINQPQH
>TRBV25-1|.
ASRGLGYGYT
>TRBV18|.
ASSPTGSLTGANVLT
>TRBV9|.
ASSTPDRTSYGYT
>TRBV29-1|.
SVGPYSREGMSY
>TRBV5-1|.
ASSSGQLRSPLH
>TRBV5-4|.
ASSPRQGDLTTLSYEQY
>TRBV6-5|.
ASSYSKQVIGAF
>TRBV29-1|.
SSQGAGLGTEAF
>TRBV27|.
ASSRTGGDYGYT
>TRBV3-1/TRBV3-2|.
ASSQDRRAGVGQETQY
>TRBV9|.
ASSGGTSGRGETQY
>TRBV11-2|.
ASSPRQGAINEQF
>TRBV11-2|.
ASSLSGAGERYTQY
>TRBV9|.
ASSNRDSSETQY
>TRBV9|.
ASSVASGDGEQF
>TRBV11-2|.
ASSLGRAYEQY
>TRBV30|few
AWNREGNTEAF
>TRBV29-1|.
SVSDRVGTEAF
>TRBV6-2/TRBV6-3|once
ASSSGRDYNEQF
>TRBV4-2|.
ASSQGIQGIGNTIY
>TRBV28|.
ASSLWKGGRNTEAF
>TRBV30|.
AWRFGGAGQPQH
>TRBV5-4|.
ASSSTAGGQETQY
>TRBV7-3|once
ASSSGLINNEQF
>TRBV5-4|.
ASSLVGRTEAF
>TRBV9|few
ASSPSITNEKLF
>TRBV5-1|.
ASSARAGVDNEQF
>TRBV18|.
ASSPPTTTDTQY
>TRBV9|.
ASSVATGMGGYT
>TRBV19|many
ASSRGTGENQPQH
>TRBV5-6|.
ASSLAGGTWNQPQH
>TRBV24-1|.
ATSASMEGGSDTQY
>TRBV11-2|few
ASGDRAKNTEAF
>TRBV7-6|.
ASSPDSERFHEQY
>TRBV28|.
ASSFYGPTGAGQPQH
>TRBV30|once
AWSVLSSGNTGELF
>TRBV6-4|.
ASRLTGGDTEAF
>TRBV29-1|.
SVTGLAGSPGELF
>TRBV6-1|.
ASSEAGLGLGGTQY
>TRBV6-2/TRBV6-3|.
ASSSTGNYGYT
>TRBV6-2/TRBV6-3|.
ASSLLEGVHEQY
>TRBV27|.
ASSSRGGGLH
>TRBV18|.
ASSSDRGSQETQY
>TRBV28|.
ASSGLDRVSGYT
>TRBV18|.
ASSPTAAGNTEAF
>TRBV13|.
ASSSAWTSVHNEQF
>TRBV28|.
ASSFLDRGNQPQH